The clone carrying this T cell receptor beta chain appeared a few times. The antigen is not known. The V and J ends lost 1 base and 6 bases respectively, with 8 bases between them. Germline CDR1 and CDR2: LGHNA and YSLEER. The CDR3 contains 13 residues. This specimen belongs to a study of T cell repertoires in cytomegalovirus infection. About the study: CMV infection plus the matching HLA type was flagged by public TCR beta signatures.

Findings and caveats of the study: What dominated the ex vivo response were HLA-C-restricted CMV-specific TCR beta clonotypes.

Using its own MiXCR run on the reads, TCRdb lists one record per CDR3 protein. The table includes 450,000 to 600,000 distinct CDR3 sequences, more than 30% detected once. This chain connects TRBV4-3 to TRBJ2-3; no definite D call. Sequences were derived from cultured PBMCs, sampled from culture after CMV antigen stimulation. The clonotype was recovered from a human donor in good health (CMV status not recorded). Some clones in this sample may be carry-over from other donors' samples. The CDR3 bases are TGCGCCAGCAGCCAAGCGAGGCGTGATACGCAGTATTTT. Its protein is CASSQARRDTQYF.